The present entry profiles one T cell receptor beta chain with its context. Its antigen is as yet unknown. The data were taken from a study of cytomegalovirus exposure and HLA in healthy donors. Separate from the approximately 670-subject first cohort was the roughly 130-subject validation cohort, to which the donors belonged. Study findings and constraints: Through in vitro validation, three CMV-associated chains were shown to be specific for CMV antigens. There were 150 to 200 TCR beta chains listed as cytomegalovirus-associated. Across donors, most TCRs were seen rarely, yet some public ones were widespread.

The CDR3 is made up of 16 amino acids. V lost 1 base, J lost 0 bases, and 11 bases lay in between. Germline CDR1 and CDR2: SEHNR and FQNEAQ (reference sequence). The method was immunoSEQ multiplex PCR; TCRdb's version includes in-frame clones alone and lacks a portion of them. The sample lists tens of thousands of clones, 90% to 95% occurring once. The V call is TRBV7-9, the J call TRBJ2-3; a possible D gene is TRBD1 (5 bases). The TCR sequence derives from a woman aged 25 to 39 in good health and CMV-seronegative. Sequenced: PBMCs. Here the CDR3 reads CASSLGTSYSTDTQYF. DNA of the CDR3: TGTGCCAGCAGCTTAGGGACATCCTATAGCACAGATACGCAGTATTTT.